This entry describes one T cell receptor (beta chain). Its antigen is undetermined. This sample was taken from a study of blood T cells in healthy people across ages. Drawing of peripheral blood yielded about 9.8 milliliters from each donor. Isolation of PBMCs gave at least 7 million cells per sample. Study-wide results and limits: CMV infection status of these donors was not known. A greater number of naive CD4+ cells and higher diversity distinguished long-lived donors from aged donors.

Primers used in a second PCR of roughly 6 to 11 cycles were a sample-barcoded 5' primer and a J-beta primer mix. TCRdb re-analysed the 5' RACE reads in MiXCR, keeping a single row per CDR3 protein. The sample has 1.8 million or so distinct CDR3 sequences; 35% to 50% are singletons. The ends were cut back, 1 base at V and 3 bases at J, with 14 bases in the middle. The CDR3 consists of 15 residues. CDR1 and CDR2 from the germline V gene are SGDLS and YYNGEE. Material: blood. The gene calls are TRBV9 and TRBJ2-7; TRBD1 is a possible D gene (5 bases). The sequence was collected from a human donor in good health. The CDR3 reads CASSVTATAIYEQYF. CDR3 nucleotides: TGTGCCAGCAGCGTAACCGCGACAGCAATCTACGAGCAGTACTTC.